The 21 T cell receptor beta chains in this list originate from one sample, sequenced in a study of blood T cells in healthy people across ages. Combining a sample-barcoded 5' primer with a J-beta primer mix, a second PCR ran for about 7 to 11 cycles. Each CDR3 protein is one row after TCRdb ran MiXCR on the 5' RACE reads. Among more than 550,000 distinct CDR3 sequences listed, over 20% were seen once. Sequences were obtained from blood. All receptors derive from a man aged 70-80 years in good health.

This clonotype appeared a few times. V is TRBV11-2 and J is TRBJ2-2, with D unresolved. V was cut by 5 bases and J by 6 bases, with 16 bases left in between. Germline V gene data show CDR1 as SGHAT and CDR2 as FQNNGV. CDR3 length: 15 residues. CDR3 loop: CASSVFLGVPGELFF. In nucleotides, the CDR3 is TGTGCCAGCAGCGTATTCCTGGGTGTCCCCGGGGAGCTGTTTTTT. The full variable domain, rest sourced from reference TRBV11-2 and TRBJ2-2, is EAGVAQSPRYKIIEKRQSVAFWCNPISGHATLYWYQQILGQGPKLLIQFQNNGVVDDSQLPKDRFSAERLKGVDSTLKIQPAKLEDSAVYLCASSVFLGVPGELFFGEGSRLTVL.

The V and J genes are TRBV6-2 or TRBV6-3 and TRBJ2-7; no firm D call. V was shortened by 7 bases and J by 0 bases, with 19 bases between the two germline ends. CDR1 and CDR2 from the germline V gene are MNHEY and SVGEGT. This CDR3 spans 16 amino acids. In nucleotides, the CDR3 is TGTGCCAGCATCGACGCAGAGTCTATGAGCTCCTACGAGCAGTACGTC. Its protein product is CASIDAESMSSYEQYV.

The CDR3 sequence: CASSDPRGSSYEQYV. CDR3 bases: TGTGCCAGCAGTGACCCAAGGGGGAGCTCCTACGAGCAGTACGTC. V gene TRBV6-1 combines with J gene TRBJ2-7; maybe TRBD1 (6 bases). CDR3 size: 15 residues. V was pared by 3 bases and J by 0 bases, with 12 bases between. Per the germline V gene, CDR1 is MNHNS and CDR2 is SASEGT.

The chain joins TRBV20-1 to TRBJ1-1; D uncertain. The CDR3 is 13 residues long. With 6 bases removed from V and 9 bases from J, the gap between germline ends came to 20 bases. CDR1 and CDR2 from the germline V gene are DFQATT and SNEGSKA (reference sequence). The CDR3 sequence is CSAPGEDVRKAFF. The CDR3 nucleotides are TGCAGTGCACCTGGTGAGGACGTAAGGAAAGCTTTCTTT.

This clonotype was seen a handful of times. The chain has TRBV7-2 and TRBJ1-1; 7 bases align to TRBD1. The CDR3 length is 15 residues. The V segment lost 4 bases and the J segment 2 bases; nucleotides outside the gene matches: 7. CDR1 and CDR2 from the germline V gene are SGHTA and FQGNSA. CDR3 nucleotides: TGTGCCAGCAGCTCCCAGACAGGGATCAACACTGAAGCTTTCTTT. Translating it yields CASSSQTGINTEAFF. Full variable domain (rest looked up from reference TRBV7-2 and TRBJ1-1): GAGVSQSPSNKVTEKGKDVELRCDPISGHTALYWYRQSLGQGLEFLIYFQGNSAPDKSGLPSDRFSAERTGGSVSTLTIQRTQQEDSAVYLCASSSQTGINTEAFFGQGTRLTVV.

The chain uses TRBV11-2 and TRBJ2-3; D gene uncertain. This CDR3 spans 14 amino acids. The germline V gene has CDR1 SGHAT and CDR2 FQNNGV. Between the trimmed V and J ends, which lost 6 bases and 1 base, there was a span of 11 bases. The CDR3 is CASSVGRGTDTQYF. DNA of the CDR3: TGTGCCAGCAGTGTCGGGCGCGGCACAGATACGCAGTATTTT.

J is TRBJ2-2 and V is TRBV20-1; D gene ambiguous. This CDR3 contains 16 residues. V was cut by 0 bases and J by 4 bases, with 15 bases left in between. Germline V gene data show CDR1 as DFQATT and CDR2 as SNEGSKA (reference sequence). This CDR3 is CSARDHTAGLTGELFF. The DNA for the CDR3 is TGCAGTGCTAGAGATCATACCGCAGGCCTCACCGGGGAGCTGTTTTTT.

This clonotype was detected a few times. The rearrangement joins TRBV20-1 to TRBJ1-5, with D unclear. The CDR3 runs 14 residues. Trimming left V 6 bases short and J 4 bases short, with 16 bases between. CDR1 and CDR2 from the germline V gene are DFQATT and SNEGSKA (reference sequence). The CDR3 here is CSARGGSRNQPQHF. CDR3 DNA: TGCAGTGCCCGAGGAGGGTCTAGAAATCAGCCCCAGCATTTT.

In this sample, this clonotype turned up a few times. This sequence joins TRBV7-2 and TRBJ1-1; 7 bases are shared with TRBD1. This CDR3 region has 14 residues. Germline trimming cut 3 bases from V and 5 bases from J; bases unmatched to any gene: 6. Looked up from germline, CDR1 is SGHTA and CDR2 is FQGNSA. The CDR3 region has the DNA TGTGCCAGCAGCTTGCAGGGGGTTCGAACTGAAGCTTTCTTT. Its translation: CASSLQGVRTEAFF.

The sample holds a few counts of this clonotype. The rearrangement links TRBV14 to TRBJ1-4; D is undetermined. V gave up 10 bases and J gave up 4 bases, with 16 bases separating them. The germline V gene has CDR1 SGHDN and CDR2 FVKESK. The CDR3 contains 14 residues. CDR3 sequence (DNA): TGTGCCAAAACTCCGGAGGGCCTTAATGAAAAACTGTTTTTT. Residues: CAKTPEGLNEKLFF.

This clonotype came up a few times. This chain links TRBV14 with TRBJ2-3; a possible D gene is TRBD2 (5 bases). The V end was cut by 0 bases, the J end by 6 bases, with 7 bases between. CDR1 is SGHDN, CDR2 FVKESK, per germline. The CDR3 loop spans 13 amino acids. The DNA for the CDR3 is TGTGCCAGCAGCCAAGAACTAGTGGATACGCAGTATTTT. Amino acids: CASSQELVDTQYF.

The CDR3: CASTVPGQGRRTEAFF. CDR3 DNA sequence: TGTGCCAGCACCGTCCCGGGACAGGGAAGGAGAACTGAAGCTTTCTTT. The chain uses TRBV6-1 and TRBJ1-1; 9 bases fit TRBD1. This CDR3 region has 16 residues. Germline CDR1 and CDR2: MNHNS and SASEGT. Trimming at V came to 7 bases and at J to 5 bases, leaving 14 bases not matched to a gene.

V is TRBV25-1 and J is TRBJ2-5, with TRBD1 identical over 9 bases. Germline V CDR1 and CDR2: MGHDK, SYGVNS. V dropped 3 bases and J dropped 4; count of bases not matched to a gene: 6. There are 15 residues in the CDR3. The CDR3 nucleotides are TGTGCCAGCAGTGACCCCGGACAGGGGAGAGAGACCCAGTACTTC. It yields the protein CASSDPGQGRETQYF.

The chain has TRBV12-3 or TRBV12-4 and TRBJ1-1, with no clear D. V lost 6 bases and J 4 bases, leaving 18 bases between the germline ends. This CDR3 comprises 15 residues. The CDR3 DNA reads as TGTGCCAGCAGGCCTAGTGGAGGGATAAGCACTGAAGCTTTCTTT. As protein: CASRPSGGISTEAFF.

In nucleotides, the CDR3 is TGTGCCAGCAGCCAAGCGGACAGGGGGAATGAAAAACTGTTTTTT. Protein product: CASSQADRGNEKLFF. V is TRBV3-1 and J is TRBJ1-4; 10 bases agree with TRBD1. V gave up 1 base and J gave up 5 bases; unmatched junction bases: 1. CDR3 length equals 15 residues. Germline V CDR1 and CDR2: LGHDT, YNNKEL (reference sequence). Based on the CDR3 plus reference TRBV3-1 and TRBJ1-4, the full variable domain is DTAVSQTPKYLVTQMGNDKSIKCEQNLGHDTMYWYKQDSKKFLKIMFSYNNKELIINETVPNRFSPKSPDKAHLNLHINSLELGDSAVYFCASSQADRGNEKLFFGSGTQLSVL.

The CDR3 is CASSLAGRGHIQYF. The CDR3 DNA sequence: TGTGCCAGCAGCTTAGCTGGAAGGGGACACATTCAGTACTTC. The rearrangement joins TRBV7-9 to TRBJ2-4; D may be TRBD1 or TRBD2 (5 bases each). Germline lookup yields CDR1 SEHNR and CDR2 FQNEAQ (reference sequence). The V end lost 0 bases, the J end lost 8 bases, and 11 bases lay between the germline ends. This CDR3 is built from 14 residues.

The gene calls are TRBV5-1 and TRBJ1-3, with D perhaps matching TRBD1 (5 bases). CDR1 and CDR2 (germline): SGHRS, YFSETQ. The CDR3 runs 16 residues. The V end was cut by 4 bases, the J end by 0 bases, with 14 bases between. CDR3 nucleotides: TGCGCCAGCAGCGCGGACGGGACTGGCTCTGGAAACACCATATATTTT. Its protein product is CASSADGTGSGNTIYF.

The chain joins TRBV5-1 to TRBJ2-3; 7 positions match TRBD1. V trimming: 0 bases; J trimming: 4 bases; junction bases outside the gene matches: 5. CDR1 and CDR2 (germline): SGHRS, YFSETQ. The CDR3 extends over 15 amino acids. The CDR3: CASSLENRGPDTQYF. The CDR3 DNA sequence: TGCGCCAGCAGCTTGGAGAACAGGGGCCCAGATACGCAGTATTTT.

This clonotype was picked up a small number of times. One end of the junction does not line up with germline, which may come from a read error. This chain uses TRBV20-1 with TRBJ2-3; D is perhaps TRBD1 or TRBD2 (5 bases each). CDR1 is DFQATT and CDR2 is SNEGSKA in the germline V gene (reference sequence). This CDR3 region has 14 residues. The CDR3 DNA is TGCAGCGCTAGAGTTTCCGGGACCACAGATACGCAGTATTTT. It yields the protein CSARVSGTTDTQYF.

This clonotype was recorded a few times. The J gene is TRBJ2-3, the V gene TRBV7-2, with D possibly being TRBD2 (5 bases). Trimming removed 4 bases at V and 1 base at J, with 9 bases between. There are 14 residues in the CDR3. CDR1 and CDR2 (germline): SGHTA, FQGNSA. CDR3 sequence reads: CASSWNSGTDTQYF. The CDR3 DNA reads as TGTGCCAGCAGCTGGAATAGCGGCACAGATACGCAGTATTTT.

This clonotype occurred a few times. The chain carries TRBV7-2 and TRBJ2-1; 11 bases are a match to TRBD2. Trimming at V came to 3 bases and at J to 6 bases, leaving 7 bases not matched to a gene. The V gene's germline CDR1 is SGHTA and CDR2 FQGNSA. The CDR3 consists of 16 residues. The CDR3 sequence: CASSFDTSGRGNEQFF. The CDR3 DNA reads TGTGCCAGCAGCTTCGATACTAGCGGGAGAGGCAATGAGCAGTTCTTC.